This T cell receptor (beta chain) derives from a study of blood T cell repertoires in COVID-19. Original handling: Amplification from reference gene primers served as the basis for estimated nucleated cell counts. The data were produced by immunoSEQ multiplex PCR, yet TCRdb's version contains in-frame clones alone and is incomplete. Clonal size and the V and J genes are those of that table, whereas D and trimming came from the DNA. The sample holds 300,000 or so clones, 80% to 90% seen once. Per the germline V gene, CDR1 is MDHEN and CDR2 is SYDVKM. The CDR3 length is 15 residues. V gave up 6 bases and J gave up 6 bases, with 19 bases separating them.

This rearrangement joins TRBV28 to TRBJ2-3, with a possible D match to TRBD1 (6 bases). This sequence originates from a man aged 45-60 years with active or convalescent COVID-19. Material: peripheral blood. The CDR3 coding sequence is TGTGCCAGCAGCCTGGGGGCTTCAGGAACGGATACGCAGTATTTT. Amino acid sequence: CASSLGASGTDTQYF. The complete variable domain, with remaining parts taken from reference TRBV28 and TRBJ2-3, reads DVKVTQSSRYLVKRTGEKVFLECVQDMDHENMFWYRQDPGLGLRLIYFSYDVKMKEKGDIPEGYSVSREKKERFSLILESASTNQTSMYLCASSLGASGTDTQYFGPGTRLTVL.